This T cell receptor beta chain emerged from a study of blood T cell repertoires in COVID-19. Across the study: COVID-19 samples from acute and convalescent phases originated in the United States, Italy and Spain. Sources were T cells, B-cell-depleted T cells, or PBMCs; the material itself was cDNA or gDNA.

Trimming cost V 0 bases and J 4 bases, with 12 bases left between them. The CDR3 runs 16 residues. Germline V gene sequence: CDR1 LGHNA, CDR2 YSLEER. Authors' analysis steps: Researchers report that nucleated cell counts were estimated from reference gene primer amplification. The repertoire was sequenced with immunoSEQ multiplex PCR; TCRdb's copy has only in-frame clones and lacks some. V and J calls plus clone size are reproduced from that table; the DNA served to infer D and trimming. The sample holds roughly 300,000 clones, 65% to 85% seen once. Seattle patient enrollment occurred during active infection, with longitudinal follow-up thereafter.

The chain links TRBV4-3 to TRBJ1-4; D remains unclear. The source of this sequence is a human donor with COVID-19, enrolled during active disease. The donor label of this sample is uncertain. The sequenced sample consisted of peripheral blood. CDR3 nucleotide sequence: TGCGCCAGCAGCCAAGATCCTAGTCAATATAATGAAAAACTGTTTTTT. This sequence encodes CASSQDPSQYNEKLFF.